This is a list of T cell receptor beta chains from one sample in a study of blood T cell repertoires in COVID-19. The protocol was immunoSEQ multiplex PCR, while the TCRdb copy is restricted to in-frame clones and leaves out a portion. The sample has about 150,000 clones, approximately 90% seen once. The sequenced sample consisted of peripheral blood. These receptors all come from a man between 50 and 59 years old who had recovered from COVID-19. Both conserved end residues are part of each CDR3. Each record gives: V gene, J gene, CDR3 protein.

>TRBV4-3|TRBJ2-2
CASSRRDNTGELFF
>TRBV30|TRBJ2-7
CAWSVPRQGAYEQYF
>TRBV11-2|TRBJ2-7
CASGQVSYEQYF
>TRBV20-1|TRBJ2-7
CSAASGEQYF
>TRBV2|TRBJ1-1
CASSEGYRLATEAFF
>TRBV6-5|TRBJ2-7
CASIKDRAYEQYF
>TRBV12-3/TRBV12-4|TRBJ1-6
CASSSGTASPLHF
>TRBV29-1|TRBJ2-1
CSVDRPSGRLNEQFF
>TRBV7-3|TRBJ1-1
CASSLYGGNTEAFF
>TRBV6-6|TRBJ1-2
CASSYLAQGDYGYTF
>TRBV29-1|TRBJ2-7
CSVEVLRQGRGYEQYF
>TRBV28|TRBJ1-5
CASSPALGKMGDQPQHF
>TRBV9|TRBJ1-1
CASSVRENTEAFF
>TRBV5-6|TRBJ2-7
CASSPRGPLSYEQYF
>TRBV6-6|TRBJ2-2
CASSYSFGGTGELFF
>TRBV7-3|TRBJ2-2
CASSPRVTGELFF
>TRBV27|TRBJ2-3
CATIEDSTDTQYF
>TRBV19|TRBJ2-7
CASRQGADYEQYF
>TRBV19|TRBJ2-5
CASRQTGVETQYF
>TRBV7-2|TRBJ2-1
CASSYRFSREEQFF
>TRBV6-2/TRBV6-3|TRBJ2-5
CASSYLQGEPQETQYF
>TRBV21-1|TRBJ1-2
CASSKYSYYGYTF
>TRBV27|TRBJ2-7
CASSFSDRSSYEQYF
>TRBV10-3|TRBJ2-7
CAISEPGTSGSYEQYF
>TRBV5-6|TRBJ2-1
CASRGTGLGNEQFF
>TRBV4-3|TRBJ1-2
CASSQATGVSYGYTF
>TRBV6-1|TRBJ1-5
CASSDIKDFAQHF
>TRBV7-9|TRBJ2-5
CASSWSAGKETQYF
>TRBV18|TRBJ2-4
CASSPFGTGMDKNIQYF
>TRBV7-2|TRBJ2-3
CASSLSGGATDTQYF
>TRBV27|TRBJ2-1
CASNTDRRFYNEQFF